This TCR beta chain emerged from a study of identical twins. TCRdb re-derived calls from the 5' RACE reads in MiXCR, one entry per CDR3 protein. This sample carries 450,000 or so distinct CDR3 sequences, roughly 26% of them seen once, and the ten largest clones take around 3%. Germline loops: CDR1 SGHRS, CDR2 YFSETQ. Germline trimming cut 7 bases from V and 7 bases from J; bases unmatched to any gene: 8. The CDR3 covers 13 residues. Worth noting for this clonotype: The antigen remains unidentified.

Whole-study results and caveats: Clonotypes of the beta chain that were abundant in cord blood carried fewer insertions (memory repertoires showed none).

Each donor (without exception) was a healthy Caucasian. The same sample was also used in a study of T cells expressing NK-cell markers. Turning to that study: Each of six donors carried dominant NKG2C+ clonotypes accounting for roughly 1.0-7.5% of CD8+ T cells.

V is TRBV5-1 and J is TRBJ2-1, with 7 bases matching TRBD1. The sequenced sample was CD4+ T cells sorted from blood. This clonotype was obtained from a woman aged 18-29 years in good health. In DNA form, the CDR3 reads TGCGCCAGCCAACAGGGGCCCTGGAATGAGCAGTTCTTC. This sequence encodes CASQQGPWNEQFF.